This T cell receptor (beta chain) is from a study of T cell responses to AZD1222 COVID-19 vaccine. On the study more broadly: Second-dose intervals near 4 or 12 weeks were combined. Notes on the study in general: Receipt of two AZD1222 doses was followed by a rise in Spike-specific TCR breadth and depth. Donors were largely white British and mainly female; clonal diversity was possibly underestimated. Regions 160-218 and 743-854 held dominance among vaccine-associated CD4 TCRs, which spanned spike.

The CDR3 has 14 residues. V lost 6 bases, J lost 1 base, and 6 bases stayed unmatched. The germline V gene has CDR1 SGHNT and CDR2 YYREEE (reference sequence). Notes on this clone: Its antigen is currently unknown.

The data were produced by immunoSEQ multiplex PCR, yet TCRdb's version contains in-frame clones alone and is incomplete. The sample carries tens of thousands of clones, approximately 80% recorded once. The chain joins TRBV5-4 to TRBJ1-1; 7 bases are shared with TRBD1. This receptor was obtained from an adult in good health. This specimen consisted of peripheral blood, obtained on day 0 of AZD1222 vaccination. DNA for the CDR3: TGTGCCAGCACTCTACAGGGGTGGAACACTGAAGCTTTCTTT. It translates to CASTLQGWNTEAFF.